This TCR beta chain was documented in a study of chemoradiotherapy in HPV16-positive cancers. Produced via immunoSEQ multiplex PCR; TCRdb's table is partial and in-frame only. The data show about 68,000 clones, 88% seen once. A remark on this clone: The target antigen is unknown.

Study outcomes and limitations: During treatment, candidate HPV-specific clones and E7-related motifs expanded in tumor. HPV-responsive T-cell expansion during chemoradiotherapy was linked to improved recurrence-free survival in HPV16-positive patients. HPV-specific T cells were functionally defined from only a couple of HPV16-positive patients.

The specimen comprised blood, sampled from a patient who underwent chemoradiotherapy. The TCR sequence derives from a human donor with HPV-associated anogenital cancer.

CDR3 sequence reads: CASTLENTGELFF. Written as DNA, the CDR3 is TGTGCCAGCACCCTGGAGAACACCGGGGAGCTGTTTTTT. The chain carries TRBV7-9 and TRBJ2-2; D is unresolved. This CDR3 region has 13 residues. Germline CDR1 SEHNR, CDR2 FQNEAQ (reference sequence). Deletions cut 7 bases from V and 1 base from J, with 7 bases between.